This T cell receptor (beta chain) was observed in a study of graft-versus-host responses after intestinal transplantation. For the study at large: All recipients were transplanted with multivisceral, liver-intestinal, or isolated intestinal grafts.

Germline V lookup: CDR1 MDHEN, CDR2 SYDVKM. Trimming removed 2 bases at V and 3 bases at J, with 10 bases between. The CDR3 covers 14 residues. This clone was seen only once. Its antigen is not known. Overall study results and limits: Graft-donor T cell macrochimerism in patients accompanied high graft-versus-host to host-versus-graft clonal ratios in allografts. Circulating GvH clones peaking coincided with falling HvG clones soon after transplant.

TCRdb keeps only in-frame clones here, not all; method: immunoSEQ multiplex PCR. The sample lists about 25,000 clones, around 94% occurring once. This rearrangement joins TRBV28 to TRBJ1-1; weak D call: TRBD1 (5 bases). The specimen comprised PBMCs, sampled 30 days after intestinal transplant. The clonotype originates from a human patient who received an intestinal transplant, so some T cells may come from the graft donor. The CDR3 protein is CASSLPGSHTEAFF. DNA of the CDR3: TGTGCCAGCAGTTTACCAGGGTCGCACACTGAAGCTTTCTTT.